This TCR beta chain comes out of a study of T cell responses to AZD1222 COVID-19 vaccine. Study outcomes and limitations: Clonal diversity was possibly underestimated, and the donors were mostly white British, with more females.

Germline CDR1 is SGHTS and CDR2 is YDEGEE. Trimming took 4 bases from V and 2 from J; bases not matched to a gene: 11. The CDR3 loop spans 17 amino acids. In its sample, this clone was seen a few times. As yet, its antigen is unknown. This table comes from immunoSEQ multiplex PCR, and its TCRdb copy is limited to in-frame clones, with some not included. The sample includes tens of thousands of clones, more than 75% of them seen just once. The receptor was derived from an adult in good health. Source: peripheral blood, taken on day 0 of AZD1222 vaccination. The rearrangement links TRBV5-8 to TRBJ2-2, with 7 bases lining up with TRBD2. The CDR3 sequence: CASSPSGAIQNTGELFF. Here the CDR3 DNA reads TGTGCCAGCAGCCCCAGCGGGGCGATCCAAAACACCGGGGAGCTGTTTTTT.